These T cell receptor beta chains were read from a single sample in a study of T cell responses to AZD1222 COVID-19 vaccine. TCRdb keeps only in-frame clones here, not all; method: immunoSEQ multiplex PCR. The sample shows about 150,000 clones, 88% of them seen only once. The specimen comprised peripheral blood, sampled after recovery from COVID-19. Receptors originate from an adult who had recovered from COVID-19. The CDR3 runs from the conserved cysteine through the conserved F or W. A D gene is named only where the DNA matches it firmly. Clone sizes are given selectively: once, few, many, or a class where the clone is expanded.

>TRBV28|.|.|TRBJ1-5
CASRGYYSNQPQHF
TGTGCCAGCAGAGGGTACTATAGCAATCAGCCCCAGCATTTT
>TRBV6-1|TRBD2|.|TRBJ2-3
CASSGLAGGVTDTQYF
TGTGCCAGCAGTGGGCTAGCGGGAGGTGTTACAGATACGCAGTATTTT
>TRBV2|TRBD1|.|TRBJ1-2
CASPGTGYNPSYGYTF
TGTGCCAGCCCCGGGACAGGGTATAATCCCTCCTATGGCTACACCTTC
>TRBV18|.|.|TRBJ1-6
CASSPPGRSNSPLHF
TGTGCCAGCTCACCACCGGGAAGAAGCAATTCACCCCTCCACTTT
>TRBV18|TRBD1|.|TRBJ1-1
CASQPNTGDTEAFF
TGTGCCAGCCAACCAAACACAGGGGATACTGAAGCTTTCTTT
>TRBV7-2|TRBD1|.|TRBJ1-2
CASSPITTGTGLYGYTF
TGTGCCAGCAGCCCCATAACCACGGGGACAGGTCTCTATGGCTACACCTTC
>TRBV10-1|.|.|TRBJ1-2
CASSPGPFNYGYTF
TGCGCCAGCAGTCCCGGACCCTTTAACTATGGCTACACCTTC
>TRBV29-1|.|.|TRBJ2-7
CSVATDYEQYF
TGCAGCGTGGCCACGGATTACGAGCAGTACTTC
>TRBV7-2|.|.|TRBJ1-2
CASSFKGNYGYTF
TGTGCCAGCAGCTTCAAGGGCAACTATGGCTACACCTTC
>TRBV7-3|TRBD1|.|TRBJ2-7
CASSPGQNPYEQYF
TGTGCCAGCAGCCCGGGACAGAACCCCTACGAGCAGTACTTC
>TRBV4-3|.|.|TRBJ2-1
CASSQDFGASTYNEQFF
TGCGCCAGCAGCCAAGATTTTGGGGCTAGCACCTACAATGAGCAGTTCTTC
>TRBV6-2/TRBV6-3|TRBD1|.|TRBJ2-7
CASSWGTGLTYEQYF
TGTGCCAGCAGTTGGGGGACAGGGTTAACCTACGAGCAGTACTTC
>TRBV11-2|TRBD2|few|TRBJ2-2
CASSLGWASGRFTGELFF
TGTGCCAGCAGCTTAGGGTGGGCTAGCGGGAGATTCACCGGGGAGCTGTTTTTT
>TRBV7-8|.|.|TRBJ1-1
CASSPFRAPNTEAFF
TGTGCCAGCAGCCCGTTCCGGGCCCCGAACACTGAAGCTTTCTTT
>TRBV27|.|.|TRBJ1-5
CASSLTSGQPQHF
TGTGCCAGCAGTTTAACTTCGGGTCAGCCCCAGCATTTT
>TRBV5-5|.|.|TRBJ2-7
CASSLWNGVEQYF
TGTGCCAGCAGCTTGTGGAACGGGGTTGAGCAGTACTTC
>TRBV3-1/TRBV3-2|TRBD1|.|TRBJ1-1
CASSSGTGRNTEAFF
TGTGCCAGCAGCTCCGGGACAGGGAGGAACACTGAAGCTTTCTTT
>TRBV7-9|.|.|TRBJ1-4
CASSLSIATNEKLFF
TGTGCCAGCAGCCTTAGTATAGCTACTAATGAAAAACTGTTTTTT
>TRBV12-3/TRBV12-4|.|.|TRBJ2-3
CASKPASTDTQYF
TGTGCCAGCAAGCCCGCTAGCACAGATACGCAGTATTTT
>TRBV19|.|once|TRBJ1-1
CASIGGWGTEAFF
TGTGCCAGTATCGGGGGGTGGGGCACTGAAGCTTTCTTT
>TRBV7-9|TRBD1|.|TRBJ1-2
CASSTGVLYGYTF
TGTGCCAGCAGCACAGGGGTCCTCTATGGCTACACCTTC
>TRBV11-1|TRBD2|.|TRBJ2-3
CASSLVAGGLTQYF
TGTGCCAGCAGCTTAGTCGCCGGGGGGTTGACGCAGTATTTT
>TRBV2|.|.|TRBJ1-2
CASGVYGYTF
TGTGCCAGCGGGGTCTATGGCTACACCTTC
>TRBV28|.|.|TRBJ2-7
CASSRPGTGDYEQYF
TGTGCCAGCAGCCGACCAGGGACGGGGGACTACGAGCAGTACTTC
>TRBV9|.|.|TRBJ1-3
CASSVLSGGVGNTIYF
TGTGCCAGCAGCGTCCTTAGCGGGGGGGTAGGAAACACCATATATTTT
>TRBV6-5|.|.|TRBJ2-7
CASSAGYEQYF
TGTGCCAGCTCGGCGGGATACGAGCAGTACTTC
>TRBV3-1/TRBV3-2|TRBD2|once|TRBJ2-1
CASSAAPSGGYEQFF
TGTGCCAGCAGCGCGGCCCCTAGCGGGGGCTATGAGCAGTTCTTC
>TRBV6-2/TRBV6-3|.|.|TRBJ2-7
CASSSPMVSYEQYF
TGTGCCAGCAGTTCCCCAATGGTGAGCTACGAGCAGTACTTC
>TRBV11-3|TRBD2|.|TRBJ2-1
CASSLGGGLSYNEQFF
TGTGCCAGCAGCTTAGGGGGGGGACTCTCCTACAATGAGCAGTTCTTC
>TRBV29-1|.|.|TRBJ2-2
CSVGPTGSTGELFF
TGCAGCGTTGGCCCGACAGGAAGTACCGGGGAGCTGTTTTTT